This T cell receptor beta chain derives from a study of T-cell reconstitution after alpha-beta-depleted transplantation in children. Points from the study as a whole: In some patients, recipient T cells and intrathymic progenitors surviving conditioning explained high day-60 diversity. In patients about two months after transplant, alpha-beta T cells reportedly arose from several hundred expanded graft clones. The main origin of T-cell counts and diversity one year after transplant was newly produced T cells.

Unique molecular identifiers featured in how the TCRbeta library was prepared. A single record per CDR3 protein comes from TCRdb applying MiXCR to the PCR reads. Seen here are about 200,000 distinct CDR3 sequences, about 6% observed once, and the top ten hold around 4.3%. In its sample, this clonotype was seen many times. Its antigen is not known. The CDR3 runs to 20 residues. This clonotype was obtained from a girl under two years old with combined immunodeficiency, due to receive a stem cell transplant. V gene TRBV21-1 combines with J gene TRBJ1-4; no check of the table's D call, TRBD1, against the DNA was made. TRBV21-1 is a documented pseudogene. The source material was PBMCs, sampled before TCRalphabeta/CD19-depleted stem cell transplant. For the CDR3, the DNA is TGTGCCAGCACCTGTCTTGGGCACCCAGGGCAACTACTAACTAATGAAAAACTGTTTTTT. Translated, it gives CASTCLGHPGQLLTNEKLFF.